This T cell receptor beta chain was retrieved from a study of cytomegalovirus exposure and HLA in healthy donors. General study points: Apart from CMV serostatus, no immune exposure information was available.

In the PCR, 60 Vbeta and 13 Jbeta primers were used. Produced via immunoSEQ multiplex PCR; TCRdb's table is partial and in-frame only. The sample has about 200,000 clones; 79% are singletons. Regarding this clone: Its antigen is unidentified.

The TCR sequence derives from a woman in her 30s in good health and CMV-seropositive. Sequenced input: PBMCs.

CDR3 loop: CASSLGTGVQPQHF. As DNA, the CDR3 is TGTGCCAGCAGTTTGGGGACAGGGGTCCAGCCCCAGCATTTT. The V and J genes are TRBV27 and TRBJ1-5; TRBD1 matches at 10 bases. The V segment lost 3 bases and the J segment 7 bases; nucleotides outside the gene matches: 3. The germline V gene has CDR1 MNHEY and CDR2 SMNVEV (reference sequence). CDR3 size: 14 residues.